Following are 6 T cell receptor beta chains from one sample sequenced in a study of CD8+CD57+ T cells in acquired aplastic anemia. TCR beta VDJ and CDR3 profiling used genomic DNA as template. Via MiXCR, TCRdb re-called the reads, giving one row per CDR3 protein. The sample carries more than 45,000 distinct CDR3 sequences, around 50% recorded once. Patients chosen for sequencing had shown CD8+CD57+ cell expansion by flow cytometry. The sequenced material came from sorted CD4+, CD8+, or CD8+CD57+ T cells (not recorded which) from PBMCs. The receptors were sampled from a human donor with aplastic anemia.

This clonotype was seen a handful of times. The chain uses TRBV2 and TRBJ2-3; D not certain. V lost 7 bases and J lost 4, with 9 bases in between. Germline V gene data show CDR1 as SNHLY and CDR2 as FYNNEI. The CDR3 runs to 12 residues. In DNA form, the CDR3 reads TGTGCCAGCACCCTCTGGGCAGATACGCAGTATTTT. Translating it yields CASTLWADTQYF. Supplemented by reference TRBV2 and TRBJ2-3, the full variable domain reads EPEVTQTPSHQVTQMGQEVILRCVPISNHLYFYWYRQILGQKVEFLVSFYNNEISEKSEIFDDQFSVERPDGSNFTLKIRSTKLEDSAMYFCASTLWADTQYFGPGTRLTVL.

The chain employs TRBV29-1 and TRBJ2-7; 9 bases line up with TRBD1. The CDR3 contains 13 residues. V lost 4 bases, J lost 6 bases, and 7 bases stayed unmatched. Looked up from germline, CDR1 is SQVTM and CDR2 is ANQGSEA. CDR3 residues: CSVVSQGAPEQYF. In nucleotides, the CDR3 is TGCAGCGTTGTTTCACAGGGGGCCCCCGAGCAGTACTTC.

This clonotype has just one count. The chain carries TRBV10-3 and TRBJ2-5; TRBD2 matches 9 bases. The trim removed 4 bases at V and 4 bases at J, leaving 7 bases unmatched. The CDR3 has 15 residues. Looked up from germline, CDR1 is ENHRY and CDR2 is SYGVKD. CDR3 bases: TGTGCCATCAGTGGGGATAGCGGGGGTGGAGAGACCCAGTACTTC. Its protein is CAISGDSGGGETQYF.

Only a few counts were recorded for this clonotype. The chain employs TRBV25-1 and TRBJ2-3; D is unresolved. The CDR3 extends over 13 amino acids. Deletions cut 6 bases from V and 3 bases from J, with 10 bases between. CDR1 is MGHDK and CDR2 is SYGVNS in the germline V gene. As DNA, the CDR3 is TGTGCCAGCAGCCTATGGGGAACAGATACGCAGTATTTT. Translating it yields CASSLWGTDTQYF.

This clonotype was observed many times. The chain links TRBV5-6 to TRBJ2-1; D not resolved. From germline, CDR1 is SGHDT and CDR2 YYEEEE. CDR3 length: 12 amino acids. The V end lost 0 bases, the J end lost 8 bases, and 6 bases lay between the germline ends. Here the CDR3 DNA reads TGTGCCAGCAGCTTGGGCCCGGATGAGCAGTTCTTC. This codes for CASSLGPDEQFF.

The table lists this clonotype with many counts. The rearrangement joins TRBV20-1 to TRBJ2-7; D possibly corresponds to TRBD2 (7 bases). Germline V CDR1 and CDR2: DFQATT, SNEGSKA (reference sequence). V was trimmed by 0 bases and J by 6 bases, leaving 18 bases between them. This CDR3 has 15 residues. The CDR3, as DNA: TGCAGTGCTAGAGAAATGGAGGGGGGGCTCGGCGAGCAGTACGTC. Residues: CSAREMEGGLGEQYV.